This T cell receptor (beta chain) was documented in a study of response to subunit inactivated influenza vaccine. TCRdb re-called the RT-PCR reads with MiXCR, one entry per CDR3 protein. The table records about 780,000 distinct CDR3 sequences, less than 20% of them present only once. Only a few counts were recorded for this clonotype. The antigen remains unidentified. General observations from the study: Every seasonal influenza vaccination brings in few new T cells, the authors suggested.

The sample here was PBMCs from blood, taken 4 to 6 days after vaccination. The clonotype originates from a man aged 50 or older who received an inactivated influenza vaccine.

The chain's CDR3 is CSAPHSGLPYNEQFF. CDR3 sequence (DNA): TGCAGTGCTCCCCATAGCGGTCTACCCTACAATGAGCAGTTCTTC. This chain connects TRBV20-1 to TRBJ2-1; weak D call: TRBD2 (6 bases). Looked up from germline, CDR1 is DFQATT and CDR2 is SNEGSKA (reference sequence). Trimming removed 5 bases at V and 2 bases at J, with 16 bases between. The CDR3 runs to 15 residues.